The clone carrying this T cell receptor (beta chain) was seen a handful of times. The data stem from a study of vaccination and CD4 T cells after COVID-19. TCRdb passed the PCR reads through MiXCR, listing each CDR3 protein once. The repertoire holds 15,000 to 20,000 distinct CDR3 sequences, with about 60% as singletons. CDR1 is LNHNV and CDR2 is YYDKDF in the germline V gene (reference sequence). The V gene lost 5 bases and the J gene lost 5 bases, with 10 bases spanning the gap. This CDR3 has 13 residues. This TCR derives from a human donor who had recovered from COVID-19. J is TRBJ1-5 and V is TRBV15; D perhaps matches TRBD1 (5 bases). The starting material was CD4+ T cells from blood, obtained after SARS-CoV-2 vaccination. The CDR3 region has the DNA TGTGCCACCAGCGGGACTTTATATCAGCCCCAGCATTTT. Protein product: CATSGTLYQPQHF. The full variable domain, completed using reference TRBV15 and TRBJ1-5, is DAMVIQNPRYQVTQFGKPVTLSCSQTLNHNVMYWYQQKSSQAPKLLFHYYDKDFNNEADTPDNFQSRRPNTSFCFLDIRSPGLGDTAMYLCATSGTLYQPQHFGDGTRLSIL.